The rows below give T cell receptor beta chains drawn from one sample of a study of vaccination effects on CD4 cells after COVID-19. Profiled with immunoSEQ multiplex PCR; TCRdb holds only in-frame clones, not every one. The table includes fewer than 55,000 clones, around 70% detected once. The antigens these receptors bind are not known. The sequencing used CD4+ T cells from PBMCs cultured without peptide, collected after COVID-19 vaccination. The receptors derive from a human donor who received a COVID-19 vaccine. Both conserved end residues are part of each CDR3. Each record gives: V gene, D gene, J gene, clone size, CDR3 protein, CDR3 DNA. The D gene is left open where the match is weak. Size is stated for part of the rows, as once, few or many counts, or as a class when the clone is expanded.

v_gene: TRBV5-1
d_gene: TRBD1
j_gene: TRBJ1-1
abundance: NA
CDR3aa: CASSRGQGFTEAFF
CDR3nt: TGCGCCAGCAGCAGGGGACAGGGGTTCACTGAAGCTTTCTTT

v_gene: TRBV30
d_gene: TRBD1
j_gene: TRBJ1-6
abundance: NA
CDR3aa: CAWHRQGNSPLHF
CDR3nt: TGTGCCTGGCATCGACAGGGGAATTCACCCCTCCACTTT

v_gene: TRBV7-2
d_gene: TRBD1
j_gene: TRBJ1-1
abundance: NA
CDR3aa: CASRPPQGARTEAFF
CDR3nt: TGTGCCAGCAGACCTCCACAGGGGGCGAGGACTGAAGCTTTCTTT

v_gene: TRBV9
d_gene: NA
j_gene: TRBJ2-7
abundance: few
CDR3aa: CASTVIGTTPYEQYF
CDR3nt: TGTGCCAGCACCGTGATCGGGACAACTCCCTACGAGCAGTACTTC

v_gene: TRBV6-1
d_gene: NA
j_gene: TRBJ1-5
abundance: NA
CDR3aa: CASSGPGVGTAGSNQPQHF
CDR3nt: TGTGCCAGCAGTGGCCCCGGAGTTGGTACAGCCGGCAGCAATCAGCCCCAGCATTTT

v_gene: TRBV19
d_gene: NA
j_gene: TRBJ2-3
abundance: NA
CDR3aa: CASSIGGQVTDTQYF
CDR3nt: TGTGCCAGTAGTATAGGCGGCCAGGTTACAGATACGCAGTATTTT

v_gene: TRBV12-5
d_gene: NA
j_gene: TRBJ1-3
abundance: once
CDR3aa: CASGLVPRGGTGNTIYF
CDR3nt: TGTGCTAGTGGTTTGGTACCAAGAGGTGGAACTGGAAACACCATATATTTT

v_gene: TRBV18
d_gene: NA
j_gene: TRBJ1-3
abundance: NA
CDR3aa: CASSPGTRNTIYF
CDR3nt: TGTGCCAGCTCACCCGGGACGCGAAACACCATATATTTT

v_gene: TRBV27
d_gene: TRBD1
j_gene: TRBJ2-1
abundance: NA
CDR3aa: CASSLIAGGLSYNEQFF
CDR3nt: TGTGCCAGCAGTTTAATAGCAGGGGGCCTTTCCTACAATGAGCAGTTCTTC

v_gene: TRBV3-1/TRBV3-2
d_gene: TRBD2
j_gene: TRBJ2-1
abundance: NA
CDR3aa: CASSPLAGGLGDEQFF
CDR3nt: TGTGCCAGCAGCCCTTTAGCGGGGGGGCTGGGTGATGAGCAGTTCTTC

v_gene: TRBV5-4
d_gene: NA
j_gene: TRBJ1-1
abundance: NA
CDR3aa: CASSLWGVLLKNTEAFF
CDR3nt: TGTGCCAGCAGCTTGTGGGGGGTTCTCTTAAAGAACACTGAAGCTTTCTTT

v_gene: TRBV5-6
d_gene: TRBD1
j_gene: TRBJ2-3
abundance: NA
CDR3aa: CASSLGQGRTDTQYF
CDR3nt: TGTGCCAGCAGCTTGGGACAGGGCCGCACAGATACGCAGTATTTT